The source of this TCR beta chain is a study of blood T cell repertoires in COVID-19. For the study at large: Samples representing acute and convalescent COVID-19 were sourced from the United States, Italy and Spain. The analysed material was cDNA or gDNA that came from T cells, B-cell-depleted T cells, or PBMCs.

The assay was immunoSEQ multiplex PCR, and TCRdb's table has in-frame clones only and misses some. The sample has about 26,000 clones; around 90% are singletons. CDR3 length: 13 residues. This receptor was taken from a human donor in a cohort sampled during active COVID-19. The genes are TRBV21-1 and TRBJ2-5; TRBD2, the table's D call, lacks a check against the DNA. TRBV21-1 is noted as a pseudogene. The source material was peripheral blood. This CDR3 is CASSKRVEETQYF. CDR3 sequence (DNA): TGTGCCAGCAGCAAACGGGTGGAAGAGACCCAGTACTTC.